This T cell receptor (beta chain) was sequenced in a study of primary melanoma T cells and metastatic recurrence. About the research overall: These T2 to T4 primary melanomas had thickness greater than 1 mm.

Sequencing used immunoSEQ multiplex PCR; TCRdb keeps in-frame clones, though not all of them. This table holds about 2,100 clones, about 72% found once. General observations from the study: Suggested, not shown: primary melanomas can contain effective antitumor T cells. T-cell fraction over 20% seemed protective regardless of ulceration or nodes. Independent of thickness, ulceration, mitotic rate and age, T-cell fraction reportedly predicted outcome.

CDR3 length equals 14 residues. Germline CDR1 and CDR2: LNHDA and SQIVND (reference sequence). V gave up 8 bases and J gave up 7 bases, with 20 bases separating them. Details on this clone: What it binds is not known.

Sample: melanoma tumor tissue. This chain connects TRBV19 to TRBJ2-5; D tentatively fits TRBD1 or TRBD2 (5 bases each). This TCR came from a human donor with melanoma. The CDR3 nucleotides read TGTGCCAGTCAGGGTAGCGTCGTCTCAGGGACCCAGTACTTC. This codes for CASQGSVVSGTQYF.